Following are 25 T cell receptor beta chains from one sample sequenced in a study of beta chain features in type 1 diabetes. The study reverse transcribed the entire isolated RNA, so it sequenced expressed TCRB transcripts. Method: immunoSEQ multiplex PCR; TCRdb's copy keeps in-frame clones and lacks some. The profile covers some 660,000 clones, with around 15% appearing a single time and approximately 0.043% taken by the ten largest. What these receptors recognize is not known. Study observations and caveats: TCRB CDR3s from Type 1 diabetes patients were moderately but significantly shorter in all four CD4+ subsets.

The sequenced sample consisted of naive CD4+ T cells from blood. The receptors come from a man in his late teens or twenties with type 1 diabetes.

The chain carries TRBV28 and TRBJ2-7; 8 nucleotides align to TRBD2. Germline CDR1 reads MDHEN; CDR2 reads SYDVKM. J was trimmed by 3 bases and V by 5 bases; bases with no gene match: 12. The length of the CDR3 is 16 residues. Here the CDR3 reads CASSGIGTSGGYEQYF. CDR3 sequence (DNA): TGTGCCAGCAGTGGAATTGGAACTAGCGGAGGCTACGAGCAGTACTTC. Using reference TRBV28 and TRBJ2-7 for the parts outside the CDR3, the full variable domain is DVKVTQSSRYLVKRTGEKVFLECVQDMDHENMFWYRQDPGLGLRLIYFSYDVKMKEKGDIPEGYSVSREKKERFSLILESASTNQTSMYLCASSGIGTSGGYEQYFGPGTRLTVT.

In this sample, this clone turned up a few times. This chain joins TRBV6-5 and TRBJ1-5; no clear D gene. The CDR3 totals 12 residues. Germline CDR1 reads MNHEY; CDR2 reads SVGAGI. CDR3 residues: CACGDSNQPQHF. The CDR3 DNA is TGTGCTTGTGGCGATAGCAATCAGCCCCAGCATTTT.

This clone showed up just a few times. V and J are TRBV28 and TRBJ1-2, with TRBD1 matching 8 bases. The V segment lost 6 bases and the J segment 4 bases; nucleotides outside the gene matches: 7. Germline CDR1 MDHEN, CDR2 SYDVKM. The CDR3 has 14 amino acids. The CDR3 bases are TGTGCCAGCAGAATCCAGGGGGCGGGCTATGGCTACACCTTC. Its translation is CASRIQGAGYGYTF.

This clone was observed a few times. The chain couples TRBV19 to TRBJ1-5, with D perhaps matching TRBD1 (5 bases). The length of the CDR3 is 15 residues. Germline V gene sequence: CDR1 LNHDA, CDR2 SQIVND (reference sequence). Trimming stripped 1 base from V and 4 bases from J, with 11 bases between. CDR3 nucleotides: TGTGCCAGTAGTATAGTTGGAGGGACGAATCAGCCCCAGCATTTT. Amino acid sequence: CASSIVGGTNQPQHF.

This chain uses TRBV5-1 with TRBJ2-3; 16 bases are shared with TRBD2. Germline trimming cut 4 bases from V and 4 bases from J; bases unmatched to any gene: 6. CDR1 and CDR2 from the germline V gene are SGHRS and YFSETQ. The CDR3 length is 17 residues. CDR3 region: CASSLGTSGRAPDTQYF. For the CDR3, the DNA is TGCGCCAGCAGCCTTGGGACTAGCGGGAGGGCCCCAGATACGCAGTATTTT.

The chain links TRBV10-3 to TRBJ2-7, with 9 bases that match TRBD1. In germline, CDR1 is ENHRY, CDR2 SYGVKD. The V segment lost 10 bases and the J segment 7 bases; nucleotides outside the gene matches: 17. CDR3 length equals 15 residues. In DNA form, the CDR3 reads TGTGCCACGGCAATAGAACAGGGGGCGCAAGGGGAGCAGTACTTC. It codes for CATAIEQGAQGEQYF.

This clone was found a few times. This same CDR3 is encoded by further DNA sequences in the sample. The chain recombines TRBV30 with TRBJ1-2; perhaps TRBD1 as D (6 bases). This CDR3 has 12 amino acids. The ends were cut back, 2 bases at V and 5 bases at J, with 9 bases in the middle. Germline CDR1 GTSNPN, CDR2 SVGIG (reference sequence). The CDR3: CAWSPQGYGYTF. For the CDR3, the DNA is TGTGCCTGGAGTCCGCAGGGGTATGGCTACACCTTC.

This clone was detected a few times. The genes are TRBV30 and TRBJ1-1; TRBD1 might be the D (6 bases). Per the germline V gene, CDR1 is GTSNPN and CDR2 is SVGIG (reference sequence). The CDR3 contains 14 residues. V shed 0 bases and J shed 6 bases, with 14 bases lying between them. The CDR3 coding sequence is TGTGCCTGGAGTGTTTATACAGGGCGCGCTGAAGCTTTCTTT. Amino acids: CAWSVYTGRAEAFF.

The chain uses TRBV5-1 and TRBJ2-1; D unclear. Per the germline V gene, CDR1 is SGHRS and CDR2 is YFSETQ. The CDR3 runs 13 residues. Between the trimmed V and J ends, which lost 0 bases and 7 bases, there was a span of 8 bases. The CDR3 DNA follows: TGCGCCAGCAGCTTGGCCAGTAGGAATGAGCAGTTCTTC. This encodes CASSLASRNEQFF.

There are a few counts of this clone. The V call is TRBV18, the J call TRBJ2-1; TRBD2 aligns across 11 bases. Germline V gene lookup returns CDR1 KGHSH and CDR2 LQKENI. The CDR3 length is 15 residues. With V trimmed by 0 bases and J by 8 bases, 3 bases remained unmatched. This CDR3 is CASSPPGTSGYEQFF. CDR3 coding DNA: TGTGCCAGCTCACCACCTGGGACTAGCGGATATGAGCAGTTCTTC.

The chain couples TRBV29-1 to TRBJ1-2, with 7 nucleotides matching TRBD1. V gave up 1 base and J gave up 7 bases; unmatched junction bases: 3. This CDR3 contains 12 residues. Germline lookup yields CDR1 SQVTM and CDR2 ANQGSEA. The CDR3 sequence: CSVEATGTGYTF. The CDR3 bases are TGCAGCGTTGAAGCGACAGGGACTGGCTACACCTTC.

J is TRBJ2-2 and V is TRBV30, with D perhaps TRBD1 (5 bases). V was clipped by 7 bases and J by 3 bases, with 15 bases between them. The CDR3 is 14 residues long. The germline CDR1 and CDR2 sequences are GTSNPN and SVGIG (reference sequence). The chain's CDR3 is CASAPGPYTGELFF. CDR3 sequence (DNA): TGTGCCTCCGCACCAGGGCCGTACACCGGGGAGCTGTTTTTT.

The chain employs TRBV6-6 and TRBJ2-1; TRBD2 agrees at 11 bases. Germline-derived CDR1 and CDR2 are MNHNY and SVGAGI (reference sequence). The CDR3 loop spans 16 amino acids. The V and J ends lost 5 bases and 4 bases, in that order; junction bases with no gene match: 7. CDR3 sequence (DNA): TGTGCCAGCAGTCAATGGACTAGCGGGCGTTACAATGAGCAGTTCTTC. It yields the protein CASSQWTSGRYNEQFF.

This rearrangement joins TRBV27 to TRBJ1-6, with unresolved D. Germline lookup yields CDR1 MNHEY and CDR2 SMNVEV (reference sequence). The ends were cut back, 6 bases at V and 0 bases at J, with 24 bases in the middle. The CDR3 spans 20 residues. CDR3 protein: CASSPSPGRYLSSYNSPLHF. The CDR3 DNA is TGTGCCAGCAGCCCAAGTCCCGGACGGTACCTTAGCTCCTATAATTCACCCCTCCACTTT.

The chain is built from TRBV6-5 and TRBJ2-5; 7 bases line up with TRBD2. Germline trimming cut 4 bases from V and 7 bases from J; bases unmatched to any gene: 3. This CDR3 is built from 12 residues. Germline-derived CDR1 and CDR2 are MNHEY and SVGAGI. CDR3 coding DNA: TGTGCCAGCAGTTGGACGGGGGGGACCCAGTACTTC. Translated, it gives CASSWTGGTQYF.

This chain uses TRBV4-1 with TRBJ2-7, with D maybe TRBD1 (6 bases). Germline lookup yields CDR1 MGHRA and CDR2 YSYEKL. This CDR3 spans 18 amino acids. The ends were cut back, 0 bases at V and 0 bases at J, with 18 bases in the middle. The CDR3 coding sequence is TGCGCCAGCAGCCAAGATCCAATAAGGACAGCAACCTCCTACGAGCAGTACTTC. It translates to CASSQDPIRTATSYEQYF.

The J gene is TRBJ1-1, the V gene TRBV19, with unresolved D. Looked up from germline, CDR1 is LNHDA and CDR2 is SQIVND (reference sequence). This CDR3 contains 14 residues. Between the trimmed V and J ends, which lost 3 bases and 4 bases, there was a span of 12 bases. The CDR3 coding sequence is TGTGCCAGTAGTATTGAGCGGAGGGCCACTGAAGCTTTCTTT. Amino acids: CASSIERRATEAFF.

This clone turned up a few times. The CDR3 region is CASSPRDSYTEAFF. Here the CDR3 DNA reads TGTGCCAGCAGCCCCCGGGACAGTTACACTGAAGCTTTCTTT. This chain links TRBV14 with TRBJ1-1; 7 nucleotides agree with TRBD1. The germline gives CDR1 SGHDN, CDR2 FVKESK. The CDR3 runs 14 residues. After removal of 4 bases from V and 3 bases from J, the junction contained 5 bases not matched to a gene.

The chain couples TRBV27 to TRBJ2-4, with a tentative D call TRBD2 (5 bases). Trimming took 7 bases from V and 0 from J, leaving 7 bases between them. The length of the CDR3 is 13 residues. In germline, CDR1 is MNHEY, CDR2 SMNVEV (reference sequence). DNA for the CDR3: TGTGCCAGCATCGGGATAGCCAAAAACATTCAGTACTTC. Translating it yields CASIGIAKNIQYF.

This chain joins TRBV30 and TRBJ2-7, with TRBD1 as a possible D gene (5 bases). The germline V gene encodes CDR1 GTSNPN and CDR2 SVGIG (reference sequence). The CDR3 has 12 residues. With 7 bases removed from V and 4 bases from J, the gap between germline ends came to 14 bases. The CDR3 nucleotides are TGTGCCTCGGGTAAGGGGCCTTACGAGCAGTACTTC. The encoded protein is CASGKGPYEQYF.

V gene TRBV30 combines with J gene TRBJ1-1; D gene unclear. V lost 0 bases and J 4 bases, leaving 12 bases between the germline ends. CDR3 length equals 14 residues. CDR1 GTSNPN and CDR2 SVGIG come from the germline V gene (reference sequence). This CDR3 reads CAWSVRVDGTEAFF. The CDR3 coding sequence is TGTGCCTGGAGTGTAAGGGTTGATGGCACTGAAGCTTTCTTT.

This chain uses TRBV6-5 with TRBJ1-2, with D uncertain. CDR1 and CDR2 from the germline V gene are MNHEY and SVGAGI. CDR3 length: 12 amino acids. With 6 bases removed from V and 4 bases from J, the gap between germline ends came to 9 bases. Here the CDR3 DNA reads TGTGCCAGCAGGCTCGGCGGCTATGGCTACACCTTC. Translating it yields CASRLGGYGYTF.

Notes on this clone: Within the sample, other DNA sequences also encode this same CDR3. The CDR3 reads CASSVAGGSTDTQYF. CDR3 nucleotide sequence: TGTGCCAGCAGCGTAGCGGGGGGTAGCACAGATACGCAGTATTTT. The chain has TRBV9 and TRBJ2-3; 7 bases are a match to TRBD2. V was clipped by 0 bases and J by 0 bases; unmatched bases: 1. There are 15 residues in the CDR3. Germline V gene sequence: CDR1 SGDLS, CDR2 YYNGEE.

The rearrangement joins TRBV5-4 to TRBJ2-5, with D hard to call. CDR1 is SGHNT, CDR2 YYREEE, per germline (reference sequence). V dropped 1 base and J dropped 5 bases, with 12 bases sitting between them. The CDR3 is 14 amino acids. Here the CDR3 DNA reads TGTGCCAGCAGCTTGCGGCAGCAAGGGGAGACCCAGTACTTC. Translating gives CASSLRQQGETQYF. Full variable domain (missing parts from reference TRBV5-4 and TRBJ2-5): ETGVTQSPTHLIKTRGQQVTLRCSSQSGHNTVSWYQQALGQGPQFIFQYYREEENGRGNFPPRFSGLQFPNYSSELNVNALELDDSALYLCASSLRQQGETQYFGPGTRLLVL.

Only a few counts were recorded for this clone. Its ends do not fully match the called genes, so a read error is possible. The rearrangement links TRBV18 to TRBJ2-5; the D gene could be TRBD1 or TRBD2 (5 bases each). The CDR3 has 15 amino acids. Germline V lookup: CDR1 KGHSH, CDR2 LQKENI. CDR3 region: CASAPMRGSGETQYF. The CDR3 nucleotides are TGTGCCAGCGCACCCATGAGGGGAAGCGGCGAGACCCAGTACTTC. The full variable domain, its missing parts supplied by reference TRBV18 and TRBJ2-5, is NAGVMQNPRHLVRRRGQEARLRCSPMKGHSHVYWYRQLPEEGLKFMVYLQKENIIDESGMPKERFSAEFPKEGPSILRIQQVVRGDSAAYFCASAPMRGSGETQYFGPGTRLLVL.